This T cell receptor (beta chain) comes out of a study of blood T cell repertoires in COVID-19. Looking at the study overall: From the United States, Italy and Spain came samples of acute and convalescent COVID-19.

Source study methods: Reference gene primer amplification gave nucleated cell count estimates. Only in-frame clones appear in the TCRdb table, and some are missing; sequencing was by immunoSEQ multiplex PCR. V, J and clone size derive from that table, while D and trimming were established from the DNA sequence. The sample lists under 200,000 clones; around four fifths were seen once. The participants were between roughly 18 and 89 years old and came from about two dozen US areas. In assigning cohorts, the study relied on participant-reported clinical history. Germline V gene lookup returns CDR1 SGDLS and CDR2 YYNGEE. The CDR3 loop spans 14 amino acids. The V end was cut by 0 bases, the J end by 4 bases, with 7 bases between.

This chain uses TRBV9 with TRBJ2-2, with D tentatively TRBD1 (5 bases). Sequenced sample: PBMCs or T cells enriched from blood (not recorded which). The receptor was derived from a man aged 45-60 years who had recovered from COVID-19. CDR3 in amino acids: CASSVGQTTGELFF. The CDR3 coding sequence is TGTGCCAGCAGCGTAGGACAGACCACCGGGGAGCTGTTTTTT.